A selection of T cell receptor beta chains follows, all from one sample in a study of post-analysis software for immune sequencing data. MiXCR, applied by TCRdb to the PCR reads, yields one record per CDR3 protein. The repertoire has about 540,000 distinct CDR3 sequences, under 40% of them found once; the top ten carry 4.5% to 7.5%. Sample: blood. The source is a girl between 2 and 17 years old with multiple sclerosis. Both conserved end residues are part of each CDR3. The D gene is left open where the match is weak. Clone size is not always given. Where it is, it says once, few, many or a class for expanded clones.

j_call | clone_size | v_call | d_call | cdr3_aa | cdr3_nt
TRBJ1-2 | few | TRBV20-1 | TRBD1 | CSAGEGAVTYGYTF | TGCAGTGCTGGAGAGGGGGCAGTGACCTATGGCTACACCTTC
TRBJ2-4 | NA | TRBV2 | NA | CASSVAEGGIQYF | TGTGCCAGCAGTGTGGCAGAGGGGGGCATTCAGTACTTC
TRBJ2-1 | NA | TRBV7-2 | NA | CASSLVLAGALGEQFF | TGTGCCAGCAGCTTAGTCCTTGCGGGGGCATTGGGTGAGCAGTTCTTC
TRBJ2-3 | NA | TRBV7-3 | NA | CASSPSNGDTQYF | TGTGCCAGCAGCCCTTCAAACGGCGATACGCAGTATTTT
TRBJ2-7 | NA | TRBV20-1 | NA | CSARVGSSYEQYF | TGCAGTGCTAGGGTAGGAAGCTCCTACGAGCAGTACTTC
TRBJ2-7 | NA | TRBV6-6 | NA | CASSTQVGSYEQYF | TGTGCCAGCAGTACCCAGGTCGGGTCCTACGAGCAGTACTTC
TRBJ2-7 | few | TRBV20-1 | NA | CSANPLTATYEQYF | TGCAGTGCTAATCCCCTGACCGCAACCTACGAGCAGTACTTC
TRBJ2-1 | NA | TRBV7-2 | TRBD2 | CASSLTGGLYNEQFF | TGTGCCAGCAGCTTAACGGGGGGGCTCTACAATGAGCAGTTCTTC
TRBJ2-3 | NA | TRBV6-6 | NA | CASSYSSRGSSTDTQYF | TGTGCCAGCAGTTACTCATCAAGGGGATCGAGCACAGATACGCAGTATTTT
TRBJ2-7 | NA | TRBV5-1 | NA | CASSQQGIGTYEQYF | TGCGCCAGCAGCCAACAGGGTATTGGGACCTACGAGCAGTACTTC
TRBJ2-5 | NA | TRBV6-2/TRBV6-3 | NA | CASSRERVQETQYF | TGTGCCAGCAGCCGAGAGAGGGTCCAAGAGACCCAGTACTTC
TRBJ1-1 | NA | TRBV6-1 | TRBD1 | CASSEARSGGNTEAFF | TGTGCCAGCAGTGAAGCGCGTTCAGGGGGGAACACTGAAGCTTTCTTT
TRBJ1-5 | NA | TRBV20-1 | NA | CSASRGPRGQPQHF | TGCAGTGCTAGCCGGGGTCCCCGGGGCCAGCCCCAGCATTTT
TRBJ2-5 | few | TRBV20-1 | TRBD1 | CSARVGQWGETQYF | TGCAGTGCTAGAGTGGGACAGTGGGGGGAGACCCAGTACTTC
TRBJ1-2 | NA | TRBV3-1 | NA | CASSQDIQGRGYTF | TGTGCCAGCAGCCAAGATATCCAGGGTAGAGGCTACACCTTC
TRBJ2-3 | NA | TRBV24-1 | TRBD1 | CATSDWDRKGTDTQYF | TGTGCCACCAGTGATTGGGACAGAAAAGGCACAGATACGCAGTATTTT
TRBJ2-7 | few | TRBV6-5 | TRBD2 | CASSYSPVPGLGYEQYF | TGTGCCAGCAGTTACTCGCCGGTACCGGGACTAGGTTACGAGCAGTACTTC
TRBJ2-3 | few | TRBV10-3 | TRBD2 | CAISPQAGASTDTQYF | TGTGCCATCAGCCCACAAGCGGGAGCTAGCACAGATACGCAGTATTTT
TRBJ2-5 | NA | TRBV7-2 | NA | CASSLAIGETQYF | TGTGCCAGCAGCTTAGCGATAGGGGAGACCCAGTACTTC
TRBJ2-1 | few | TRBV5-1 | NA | CASSLGDFSSYNEQFF | TGCGCCAGCAGCTTGGGAGATTTTAGCTCCTACAATGAGCAGTTCTTC
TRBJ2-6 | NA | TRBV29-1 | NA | CSVFGWGSGANVLTF | TGCAGCGTTTTCGGTTGGGGCTCTGGGGCCAACGTCCTGACTTTC
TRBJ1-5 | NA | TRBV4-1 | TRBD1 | CASSPDRGGNRPQHF | TGCGCCAGCAGCCCAGACAGGGGCGGCAATCGGCCCCAGCATTTT
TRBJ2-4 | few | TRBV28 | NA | CASSPPSEAKNIQYF | TGTGCCAGCAGTCCCCCGTCGGAGGCCAAAAACATTCAGTACTTC
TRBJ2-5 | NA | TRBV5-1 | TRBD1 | CASSSRTGAGETQYF | TGCGCCAGCAGCTCCCGCACAGGGGCAGGGGAGACCCAGTACTTC
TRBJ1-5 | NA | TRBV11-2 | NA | CASSLAPGPQPQHF | TGTGCCAGCAGCTTAGCCCCGGGGCCGCAGCCCCAGCATTTT
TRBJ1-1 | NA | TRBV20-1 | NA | CSARDSQAFF | TGCAGTGCTAGGGACAGCCAAGCTTTCTTT
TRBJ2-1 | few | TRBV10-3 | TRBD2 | CAIRPSGGSYNEQFF | TGTGCCATCAGACCTAGCGGGGGGTCCTACAATGAGCAGTTCTTC
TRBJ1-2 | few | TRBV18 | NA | CASSPRQKDNYGYTF | TGTGCCAGCTCACCAAGACAGAAAGATAACTATGGCTACACCTTC
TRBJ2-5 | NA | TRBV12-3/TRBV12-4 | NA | CASTGRAGETQYF | TGTGCCAGCACCGGTAGGGCAGGAGAGACCCAGTACTTC
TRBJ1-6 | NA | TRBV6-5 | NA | CASSYGRAGRSYNSPLHF | TGTGCCAGCAGTTACGGAAGGGCAGGCCGCTCCTATAATTCACCCCTCCACTTT
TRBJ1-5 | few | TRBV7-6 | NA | CASSLAGKDQPQHF | TGTGCCAGCAGCTTAGCGGGGAAGGATCAGCCCCAGCATTTT
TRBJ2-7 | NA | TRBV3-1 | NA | CASSQDGTLAEQYF | TGTGCCAGCAGCCAAGATGGGACCCTCGCCGAGCAGTACTTC
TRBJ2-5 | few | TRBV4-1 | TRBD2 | CASSQDGGDPETQYF | TGCGCCAGCAGCCAAGATGGGGGGGATCCAGAGACCCAGTACTTC
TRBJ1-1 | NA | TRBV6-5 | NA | CASSRRSWAGNTEAFF | TGTGCCAGCAGCCGACGCTCGTGGGCTGGGAACACTGAAGCTTTCTTT
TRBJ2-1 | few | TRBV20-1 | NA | CSAWGSIVDEQFF | TGCAGTGCCTGGGGCTCCATAGTAGATGAGCAGTTCTTC
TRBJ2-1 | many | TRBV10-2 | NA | CASKSYNEQFF | TGCGCCAGCAAATCCTACAATGAGCAGTTCTTC
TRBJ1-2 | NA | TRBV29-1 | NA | CSVEDRYRVTNYGYTF | TGCAGCGTTGAAGATCGTTACAGGGTTACTAACTATGGCTACACCTTC
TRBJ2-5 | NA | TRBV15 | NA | CATSRRQGGAETQYF | TGTGCCACCAGCAGAAGGCAGGGAGGCGCAGAGACCCAGTACTTC
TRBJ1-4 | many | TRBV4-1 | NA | CASSPLARGARNEKLFF | TGCGCCAGCAGCCCCCTCGCGAGGGGGGCTCGCAATGAAAAACTGTTTTTT
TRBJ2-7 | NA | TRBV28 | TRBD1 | CASQGQGSAYEQYF | TGTGCCAGCCAGGGACAGGGGTCAGCCTACGAGCAGTACTTC
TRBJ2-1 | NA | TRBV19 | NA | CATSQGKGSYNEQFF | TGTGCCACCAGTCAGGGGAAAGGGTCCTACAATGAGCAGTTCTTC
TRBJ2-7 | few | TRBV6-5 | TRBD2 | CASSSGGNGPQYF | TGTGCCAGCAGTTCGGGGGGAAACGGGCCCCAGTACTTC
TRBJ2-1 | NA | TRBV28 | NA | CASTLVGEQFF | TGTGCCAGCACCTTGGTTGGTGAGCAGTTCTTC
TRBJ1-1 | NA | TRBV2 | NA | CASSEHPGGEAFF | TGTGCCAGCAGTGAGCACCCCGGGGGTGAAGCTTTCTTT
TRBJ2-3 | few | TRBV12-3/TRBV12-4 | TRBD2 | CASSFSGDGTDTQYF | TGTGCCAGCAGCTTTAGCGGGGACGGCACAGATACGCAGTATTTT
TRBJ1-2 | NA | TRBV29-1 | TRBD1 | CSTGQGAPYGYTF | TGCAGCACAGGACAGGGGGCCCCCTATGGCTACACCTTC
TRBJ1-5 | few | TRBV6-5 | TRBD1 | CASSHRGLKQPQHF | TGTGCCAGCAGTCACAGGGGGCTAAAACAGCCCCAGCATTTT
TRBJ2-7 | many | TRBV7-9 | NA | CASSLGTIGTYEQYF | TGTGCCAGCAGCTTAGGCACCATCGGGACCTACGAGCAGTACTTC
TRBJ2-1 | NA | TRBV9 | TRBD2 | CASTHSGGLGYNEQFF | TGTGCCAGCACCCACAGCGGGGGTTTAGGATACAATGAGCAGTTCTTC
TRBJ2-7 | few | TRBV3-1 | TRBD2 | CASSGRLAGTSGGIYEQYF | TGTGCCAGCAGCGGCCGACTCGCCGGGACTAGCGGGGGGATCTACGAGCAGTACTTC
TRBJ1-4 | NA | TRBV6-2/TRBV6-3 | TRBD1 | CASSHPPGQGNSNEKLFF | TGTGCCAGCAGCCATCCCCCGGGACAGGGGAATTCTAATGAAAAACTGTTTTTT
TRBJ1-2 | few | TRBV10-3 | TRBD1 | CAISGSQGASYGYTF | TGTGCCATCAGTGGCTCACAGGGGGCCAGCTATGGCTACACCTTC
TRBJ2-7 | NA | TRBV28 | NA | CASSLGVAQTEQYF | TGTGCCAGCAGTTTAGGGGTGGCGCAGACCGAGCAGTACTTC
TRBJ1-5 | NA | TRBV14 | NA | CASSPRDTRLRNQPQHF | TGTGCCAGCAGCCCCCGGGACACCCGCCTTCGCAATCAGCCCCAGCATTTT
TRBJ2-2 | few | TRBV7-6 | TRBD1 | CASSSRQGAVTGELFF | TGTGCCAGCAGCTCTAGACAGGGGGCAGTCACCGGGGAGCTGTTTTTT
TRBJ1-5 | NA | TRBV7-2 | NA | CASSFYSDSLNQPQHF | TGTGCCAGCAGCTTTTACAGCGACAGCTTGAATCAGCCCCAGCATTTT
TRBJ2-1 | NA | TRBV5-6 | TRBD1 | CASSVGQGGNEQFF | TGTGCCAGCAGCGTGGGACAGGGAGGCAATGAGCAGTTCTTC
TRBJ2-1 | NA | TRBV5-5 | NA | CASSFEDLSGPYNEQFF | TGTGCCAGCAGCTTCGAAGATCTTAGCGGCCCCTACAATGAGCAGTTCTTC
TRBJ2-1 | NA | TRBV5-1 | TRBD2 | CASSTSGGAGEQFF | TGCGCCAGCAGCACGAGCGGGGGGGCAGGAGAGCAGTTCTTC